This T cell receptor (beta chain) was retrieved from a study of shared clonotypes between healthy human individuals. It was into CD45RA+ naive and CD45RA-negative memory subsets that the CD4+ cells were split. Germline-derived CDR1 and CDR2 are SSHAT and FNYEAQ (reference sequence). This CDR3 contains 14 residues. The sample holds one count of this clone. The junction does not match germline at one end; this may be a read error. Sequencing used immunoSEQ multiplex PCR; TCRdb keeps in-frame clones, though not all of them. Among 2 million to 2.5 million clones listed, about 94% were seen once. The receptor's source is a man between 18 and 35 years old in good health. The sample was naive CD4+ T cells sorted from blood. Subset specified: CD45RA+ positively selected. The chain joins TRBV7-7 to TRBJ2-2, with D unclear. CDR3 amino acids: CASSFERNTGELFF. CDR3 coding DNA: TGTGCTAGCAGCTTCGAGCGGAACACCGGGGAGCTGTTTTTT.